This T cell receptor beta chain was sequenced for a study of blood T cell repertoires in COVID-19. Libraries were prepared by immunoSEQ multiplex PCR; TCRdb keeps only in-frame clonotypes and omits some of them. Of about 260,000 clones in the sample, about 87% were seen once. The CDR3 sequence is 14 residues long. V gave up 7 bases and J gave up 2 bases; unmatched junction bases: 5. The V gene's germline CDR1 is SNHLY and CDR2 FYNNEI. This TCR was recovered from a woman between 40 and 55 years old who had been exposed to COVID-19. The chain recombines TRBV2 with TRBJ2-5, with 9 bases aligning to TRBD2. The source material was PBMCs or T cells enriched from blood (not recorded which). The CDR3, as DNA: TGTGCCAGCAATCGACTAGCGGCTCAAGAGACCCAGTACTTC. Translated: CASNRLAAQETQYF. The full variable domain, completed using reference TRBV2 and TRBJ2-5, is EPEVTQTPSHQVTQMGQEVILRCVPISNHLYFYWYRQILGQKVEFLVSFYNNEISEKSEIFDDQFSVERPDGSNFTLKIRSTKLEDSAMYFCASNRLAAQETQYFGPGTRLLVL.